This T cell receptor (beta chain) was retrieved from a study of blood T cell repertoires in COVID-19. Trimming left V 4 bases short and J 0 bases short, with 13 bases between. The CDR3 runs 16 residues. Germline V gives CDR1 MDHEN, CDR2 SYDVKM. In the original analysis: Amplification from reference gene primers served as the basis for estimated nucleated cell counts. Only in-frame clones appear in the TCRdb table, and some are missing; sequencing was by immunoSEQ multiplex PCR. That table furnishes V, J and clone size, whereas the DNA furnished D and trimming. The sample includes some 180,000 clones, more than 65% of them seen just once.

The V gene is TRBV28, the J gene TRBJ1-5; the D gene is possibly TRBD1 (6 bases). What was sequenced was peripheral blood. The TCR was taken from a human donor in a cohort sampled during active COVID-19. CDR3 bases: TGTGCCAGCAGTTACTACCCCAGGGGTAGCAATCAGCCCCAGCATTTT. Amino acids: CASSYYPRGSNQPQHF.